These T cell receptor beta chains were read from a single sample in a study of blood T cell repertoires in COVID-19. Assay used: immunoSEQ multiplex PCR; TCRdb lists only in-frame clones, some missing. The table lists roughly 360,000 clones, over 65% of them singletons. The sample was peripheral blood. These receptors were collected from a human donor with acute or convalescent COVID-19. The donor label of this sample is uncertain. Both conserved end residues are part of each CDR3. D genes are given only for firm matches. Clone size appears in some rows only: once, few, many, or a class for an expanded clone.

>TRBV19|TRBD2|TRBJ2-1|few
TGTGCCAGTAGAGGGACTAGCGGGGGGTCTTACAATGAGCAGTTCTTC
CASRGTSGGSYNEQFF
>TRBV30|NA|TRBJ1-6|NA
TGTGCCTGGACTCAAATACATACTTCACCCCTCCACTTT
CAWTQIHTSPLHF
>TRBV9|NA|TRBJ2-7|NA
TGTGCCAGCAGCGCAACAGGGTTCTACGAGCAGTACTTC
CASSATGFYEQYF
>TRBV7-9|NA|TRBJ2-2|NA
TGTGCCAGCAGCTTGTCGTCCGGGGAGCTGTTTTTT
CASSLSSGELFF
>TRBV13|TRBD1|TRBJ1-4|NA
TGTGCCAGCAGCTATCGGACAGGGGCGAGGGAAAAACTGTTTTTT
CASSYRTGAREKLFF
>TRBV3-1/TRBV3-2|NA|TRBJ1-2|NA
TGTGCCAGCAGCCCCGGACAGCTACCCTATGGCTACACCTTC
CASSPGQLPYGYTF
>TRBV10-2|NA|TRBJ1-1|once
TGCGCCAGCAGTGAGCTTCGGGTAGAAGCTTTCTTT
CASSELRVEAFF
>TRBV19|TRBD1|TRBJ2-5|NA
TGTGCCAGTAGACACAGGGGAACGGGAGAGACCCAGTACTTC
CASRHRGTGETQYF
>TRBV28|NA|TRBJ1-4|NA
TGTGCCAGCTCGGAGCTTCAGGGAAGGGTTGAAAAACTGTTTTTT
CASSELQGRVEKLFF
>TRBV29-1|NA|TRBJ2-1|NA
TGCAGCGTTGGACAGGTTGAGCAGTTCTTC
CSVGQVEQFF
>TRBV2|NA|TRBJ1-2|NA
TGTGCCAGCAGTTTCGGAAGCGGCGGCTACACCTTC
CASSFGSGGYTF
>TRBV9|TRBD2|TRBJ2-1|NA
TGTGCCAGCAGCGATAATCTCCTCCTACTAGCGGGAGTCGACAATGAGCAGTTCTTC
CASSDNLLLLAGVDNEQFF
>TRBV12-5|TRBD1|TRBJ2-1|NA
TGTGCTAGTGGTCCGGGACAGGGGGCCTATGAGCAGTTCTTC
CASGPGQGAYEQFF
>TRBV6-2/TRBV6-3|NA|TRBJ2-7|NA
TGTGCCAGCAGTCAAAACTACGAGCAGTACTTC
CASSQNYEQYF
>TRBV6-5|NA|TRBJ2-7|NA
TGTGCCAGCAGTCCCCCAGGGGCCTACGAGCAGTACTTC
CASSPPGAYEQYF
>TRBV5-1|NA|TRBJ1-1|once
TGCGCCAGCAGGAGCGGAAGTTCCCAAGCTTTCTTT
CASRSGSSQAFF
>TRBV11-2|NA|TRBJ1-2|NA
TGTGCCAGCAGCGTCGATTACAGAACCAACTATGGCTACACCTTC
CASSVDYRTNYGYTF
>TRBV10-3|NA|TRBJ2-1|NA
TGTGCCATCAGTGTCCCCCGGGGGTTTCCGAATGAGCAGTTCTTC
CAISVPRGFPNEQFF
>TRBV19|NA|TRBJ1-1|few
TGTGCCAGTAGTCCACTACACCCGGGGAGGGGGAACACTGAAGCTTTCTTT
CASSPLHPGRGNTEAFF
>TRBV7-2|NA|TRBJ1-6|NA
TGTGCCAGCAGCTTAAGGTTTAGCTCACCCCTCCACTTT
CASSLRFSSPLHF
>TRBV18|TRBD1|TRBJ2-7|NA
TGTGCCAGCTCACAGAGACAGGGGATTATCTACGAGCAGTACTTC
CASSQRQGIIYEQYF
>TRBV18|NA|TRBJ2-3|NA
TGTGCCAGCTCAGCTGGAGGAAGGGCGGAAAGGTATACGCAGTATTTT
CASSAGGRAERYTQYF
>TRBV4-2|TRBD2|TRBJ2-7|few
TGTGCCAGCAGCCAAGAACCAGCGGGGGGGCACCACGAGCAGTACTTC
CASSQEPAGGHHEQYF
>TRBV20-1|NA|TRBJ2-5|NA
TGCAGTGCTAGTAGGACAAGTCAAGAGACCCAGTACTTC
CSASRTSQETQYF
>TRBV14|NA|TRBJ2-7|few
TGTGCCAGCAGCCAAGTAACTTACGAGCAGTACTTC
CASSQVTYEQYF
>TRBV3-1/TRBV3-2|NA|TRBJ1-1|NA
TGTGCCAGCAGCCAAGATGACAGAGCGAACACTGAAGCTTTCTTT
CASSQDDRANTEAFF
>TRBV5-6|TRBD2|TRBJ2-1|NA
TGTGCCAGCAGCTTGGCAGCGGAGCGGGGATGGGAGCAGTTCTTC
CASSLAAERGWEQFF
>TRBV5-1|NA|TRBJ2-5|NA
TGCGCCAGCAGCACCCAAGTCATTTTAACTAGTGCAGAGACCCAGTACTTC
CASSTQVILTSAETQYF
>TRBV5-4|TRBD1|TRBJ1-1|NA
TGTGCCAGCAGCCTATGGACAGGGCCGGGGACTGAAGCTTTCTTT
CASSLWTGPGTEAFF
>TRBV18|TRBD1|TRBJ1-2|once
TGTGCCAGCTCATCCGACAGGGAAGGTGGCTACACCTTC
CASSSDREGGYTF
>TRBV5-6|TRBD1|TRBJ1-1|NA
TGTGCCAGCAGCTTGATGTCACAGGGGGCAGGGAACACTGAAGCTTTCTTT
CASSLMSQGAGNTEAFF
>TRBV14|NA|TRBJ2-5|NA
TGTGCCAGCAGCCAAGATTTCCGGGGGTTACAAGAGACCCAGTACTTC
CASSQDFRGLQETQYF
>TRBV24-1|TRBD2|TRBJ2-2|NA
TGTGCCACCAGTGATAAATCTCTAGCGGGGGGAACGAACACCGGGGAGCTGTTTTTT
CATSDKSLAGGTNTGELFF
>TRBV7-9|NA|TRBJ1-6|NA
TGTGCCACCCAGGGTACCACTGGGTCACCCCTCCACTTT
CATQGTTGSPLHF
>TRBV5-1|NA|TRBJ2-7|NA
TGCGCCAGCAGCCTTAAACCGGCCTCCGGGGGGCCCTACGAGCAGTACTTC
CASSLKPASGGPYEQYF
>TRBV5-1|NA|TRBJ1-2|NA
TGCGCCAGCAGCTACACACTCGGGGACTATGGCTACACCTTC
CASSYTLGDYGYTF
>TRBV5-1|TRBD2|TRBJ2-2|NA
TGCGCCAGCAGCCCCCGGACTAGCGCGATCGGGGAGCTGTTTTTT
CASSPRTSAIGELFF
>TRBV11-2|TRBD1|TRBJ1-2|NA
TGTGCCAGCAGCTTTGTTCGGGCAGGGGGCCCCGGGAGTGGCTACACCTTC
CASSFVRAGGPGSGYTF
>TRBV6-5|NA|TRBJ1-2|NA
TGTGCCAGCAGGGGTCAGGAACTGATTGGTGGCTACACCTTC
CASRGQELIGGYTF
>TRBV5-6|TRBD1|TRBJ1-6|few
TGTGCCAGCAGCTTCGTCAGGGGGAGGTCCCATTCACCCCTCCACTTT
CASSFVRGRSHSPLHF
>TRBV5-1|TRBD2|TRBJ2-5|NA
TGCGCCAGCAGCTTGGACGGGACTAGCCTAGAGACCCAGTACTTC
CASSLDGTSLETQYF
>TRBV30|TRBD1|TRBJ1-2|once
TGTGCCTGGAGTGCCCAACCTCACGGGACAGGGGGCTCTTACTATGGCTACACCTTC
CAWSAQPHGTGGSYYGYTF
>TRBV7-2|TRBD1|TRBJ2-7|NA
TGTGCCAGCAGCCTAGCCGGGACAGGGGTTAACGAGCAGTACTTC
CASSLAGTGVNEQYF
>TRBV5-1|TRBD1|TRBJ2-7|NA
TGCGCCAGCAGCGAGGGGACAGGAATTAGGTACGAGCAGTACTTC
CASSEGTGIRYEQYF
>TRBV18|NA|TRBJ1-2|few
TGTGCCAGCTCACCAAACAGCAACTATGGCTACACCTTC
CASSPNSNYGYTF
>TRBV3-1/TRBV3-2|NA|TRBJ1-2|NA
TGTGCCAGCAGCCAACTGGGGCGCGGAGCTAACTATGGCTACACCTTC
CASSQLGRGANYGYTF
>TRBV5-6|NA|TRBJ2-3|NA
TGTGCCAGCAGCTTGGCCCAGGCCACAGATACGCAGTATTTT
CASSLAQATDTQYF
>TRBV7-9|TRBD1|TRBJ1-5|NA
TGTGCCAGCAGCCAAGGGACAGGAGATAGCAATCAGCCCCAGCATTTT
CASSQGTGDSNQPQHF
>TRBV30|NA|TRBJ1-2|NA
TGTGCCTGGGGGGAGTATACTGGCTACACCTTC
CAWGEYTGYTF
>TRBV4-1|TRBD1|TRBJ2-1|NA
TGCGCCAGCAGCCAAGCCGGGACAGGGGGATTCAATGAGCAGTTCTTC
CASSQAGTGGFNEQFF
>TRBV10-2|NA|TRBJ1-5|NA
TGCGCCAGCAGAGGGGCGGGGGGGGATCAGCCCCAGCATTTT
CASRGAGGDQPQHF
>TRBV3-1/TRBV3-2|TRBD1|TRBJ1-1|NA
TGTGCCAGCAGCCCTTACGACAGGGGCTCTGAAGCTTTCTTT
CASSPYDRGSEAFF
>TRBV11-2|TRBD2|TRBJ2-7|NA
TGTGCCAGCAGCTTAGTCACCGGGACTAGTAAGGAGCAGTACTTC
CASSLVTGTSKEQYF
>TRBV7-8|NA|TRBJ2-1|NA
TGTGCCAGCAGCCCGCCTCCCCGTGGGAGGCCACACAATGAGCAGTTCTTC
CASSPPPRGRPHNEQFF
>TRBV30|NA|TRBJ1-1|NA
TGTGCCTCCTTGAGGGGACACGGCGGCGCTGAAGCTTTCTTT
CASLRGHGGAEAFF